This T cell receptor beta chain comes out of a study of blood T cell repertoires in COVID-19. Study information: T cells, B-cell-depleted T cells, or PBMCs supplied cDNA or gDNA.

Unmatched junction bases numbered 15, after V lost 10 bases and J lost 3 bases. The germline CDR1 and CDR2 sequences are SGHVS and FQNEAQ. The CDR3 length is 17 residues. Libraries were prepared by immunoSEQ multiplex PCR; TCRdb keeps only in-frame clonotypes and omits some of them. The table includes a few hundred thousand clones, approximately 92% detected once. What the recovered Cohort 3 donors had was two negative PCRs, clearance, or symptom resolution. This receptor was obtained from a man aged 18 to 30 who had recovered from COVID-19. The gene calls are TRBV7-8 and TRBJ1-4; 9 nucleotides agree with TRBD1. Sequencing input: PBMCs or T cells enriched from blood (not recorded which). CDR3 in amino acids: CATAPGQGTIANEKLFF. The CDR3 bases are TGTGCCACGGCGCCGGGACAGGGTACAATAGCTAATGAAAAACTGTTTTTT.